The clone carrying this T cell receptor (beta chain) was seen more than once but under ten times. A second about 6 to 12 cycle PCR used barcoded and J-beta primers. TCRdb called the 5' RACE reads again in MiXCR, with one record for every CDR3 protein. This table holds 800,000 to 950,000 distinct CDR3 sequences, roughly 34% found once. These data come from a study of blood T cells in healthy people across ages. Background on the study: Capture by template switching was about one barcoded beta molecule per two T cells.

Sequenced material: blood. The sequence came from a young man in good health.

The CDR3 protein is CASSSPPGSLTYEQYF. The CDR3 DNA follows: TGTGCCAGCAGCTCCCCTCCCGGGAGCCTCACCTACGAGCAGTACTTC. The chain carries TRBV9 and TRBJ2-7; weak D call: TRBD2 (6 bases). V shed 4 bases and J shed 2 bases, with 19 bases lying between them. The length of the CDR3 is 16 residues. Germline V gene data show CDR1 as SGDLS and CDR2 as YYNGEE.